The 16 T cell receptor beta chains in this list originate from one sample, sequenced in a study of shared clonotypes between healthy human individuals. Repertoires were generated with immunoSEQ multiplex PCR, while TCRdb's copy carries only in-frame clones and drops some. The top ten clones hold less than 11% of a sample with about 190,000 clones, 65% to 70% of them seen once. Sequences were obtained from memory CD4+ T cells sorted from blood. Noted subset: CD45RA-negative fraction. The receptors derive from a man aged 25-45 years in good health.

The rearrangement joins TRBV5-1 to TRBJ2-5, with D uncertain. V was trimmed by 0 bases and J by 4 bases, leaving 16 bases between them. This CDR3 is 16 amino acids long. CDR1 and CDR2 (germline): SGHRS, YFSETQ. The CDR3 region is CASSLGGSLRGETQYF. In DNA form, the CDR3 reads TGCGCCAGCAGCTTGGGTGGATCCCTAAGAGGAGAGACCCAGTACTTC.

V gene TRBV7-2 combines with J gene TRBJ1-5; 7 bases line up with TRBD1. Germline assignment: CDR1 SGHTA and CDR2 FQGNSA. This CDR3 region has 16 residues. J was trimmed by 7 bases and V by 3 bases; bases with no gene match: 12. Here the CDR3 reads CASSLGRPGGQQPQHF. CDR3 bases: TGTGCCAGCAGCTTGGGAAGACCAGGGGGGCAGCAGCCCCAGCATTTT.

The genes are TRBV2 and TRBJ2-7, with D possibly matching TRBD2 (6 bases). Germline-derived CDR1 and CDR2 are SNHLY and FYNNEI. V lost 2 bases and J lost 5, with 10 bases in between. The CDR3 sequence is 13 residues long. CDR3 residues: CASSEQGGDEQYF. The CDR3, as DNA: TGTGCCAGCAGTGAACAGGGAGGAGACGAGCAGTACTTC.

The chain carries TRBV18 and TRBJ2-3; D is tentatively TRBD1 or TRBD2 (6 bases each). Trimming took off 3 bases at V and 0 bases at J, with 22 bases between the two ends. This CDR3 is 19 amino acids long. The germline CDR1 and CDR2 sequences are KGHSH and LQKENI. The CDR3: CASSPLGGLLKLSTDTQYF. The DNA for the CDR3 is TGTGCCAGCTCACCCTTAGGGGGACTTCTGAAACTAAGCACAGATACGCAGTATTTT.

The CDR3 coding sequence is TGCGCCAGCAGCCAAGTGGGGACAGGGCGCGCCGGGGAGCTGTTTTTT. Translating it yields CASSQVGTGRAGELFF. The chain joins TRBV4-3 to TRBJ2-2, with TRBD1 matching over 9 bases. Trimming at V came to 1 base and at J to 6 bases, leaving 6 bases not matched to a gene. Germline CDR1 is LGHNA and CDR2 is YSLEER. CDR3 length equals 16 residues.

This clone occurred once. The chain is built from TRBV7-9 and TRBJ2-5; 9 nucleotides match TRBD1. In germline, CDR1 is SEHNR, CDR2 FQNEAQ (reference sequence). CDR3 length: 16 amino acids. V trimming: 5 bases; J trimming: 2 bases; junction bases outside the gene matches: 9. In nucleotides, the CDR3 is TGTGCCAGCAGCAGGGGACAGGGTCGCGAGCAAGAGACCCAGTACTTC. Translation: CASSRGQGREQETQYF.

The chain combines TRBV6-6 with TRBJ2-7, with TRBD2 as a possible D gene (5 bases). The V gene lost 2 bases and the J gene lost 0 bases, with 11 bases spanning the gap. CDR1 MNHNY and CDR2 SVGAGI come from the germline V gene (reference sequence). CDR3 size: 15 residues. CDR3 nucleotides: TGTGCCAGCAGTTACCAGCGGCTTAGCTCCTACGAGCAGTACTTC. It is translated as CASSYQRLSSYEQYF.

The V gene is TRBV18, the J gene TRBJ2-2; D is ambiguous. This CDR3 is 15 amino acids long. CDR1 and CDR2 (germline): KGHSH, LQKENI. Trimming left V 1 base short and J 4 bases short, with 10 bases between. The CDR3 loop is CASSPLGPATGELFF. CDR3 in DNA: TGTGCCAGCTCACCACTCGGACCTGCCACCGGGGAGCTGTTTTTT.

This clone was observed a few times. J is TRBJ2-2 and V is TRBV5-1; 9 nucleotides line up with TRBD1. J was trimmed by 6 bases and V by 3 bases; bases with no gene match: 12. Looked up from germline, CDR1 is SGHRS and CDR2 is YFSETQ. This CDR3 has 17 amino acids. The CDR3 region has the DNA TGCGCCAGCAGCTCCCTTCCGGGACAGGGAGTGGCCGGGGAGCTGTTTTTT. Amino acid sequence: CASSSLPGQGVAGELFF.

In its sample, this clone was seen many times. The rearrangement uses TRBV5-5 and TRBJ2-7; 9 bases agree with TRBD1. The CDR3 covers 14 residues. The junction had 13 bases not matched to a gene; V was cut back by 5 bases and J by 10 bases. Germline V lookup: CDR1 SGHKS, CDR2 YYEKEE (reference sequence). CDR3: CASSLQGAVSEQYF. CDR3 nucleotide sequence: TGTGCCAGCAGTTTACAGGGGGCCGTTTCGGAACAGTACTTC.

The CDR3 is CAISPSGRDEQFF. CDR3 DNA: TGTGCCATCAGTCCTAGCGGGAGGGATGAGCAGTTCTTC. The chain carries TRBV10-3 and TRBJ2-1, with 12 nucleotides matching TRBD2. The CDR3 covers 13 residues. V lost 5 bases and J lost 8; bases outside the gene matches: 1. Germline CDR1 and CDR2: ENHRY and SYGVKD.

The chain employs TRBV6-4 and TRBJ1-1; maybe TRBD1 (5 bases). Trimming removed 6 bases from V and 5 bases from J, with 13 bases in between. CDR1 is MRHNA, CDR2 SNTAGT, per germline. The CDR3 extends over 13 amino acids. The CDR3 region has the DNA TGTGCCAGCAGAATCAGGGCTGGGACTGAAGCTTTCTTT. Translation gives CASRIRAGTEAFF.

This clone occurred many times. This rearrangement joins TRBV30 to TRBJ2-7; D gene ambiguous. The CDR3 totals 13 residues. Deletions cut 4 bases from V and 6 bases from J, with 16 bases between. Germline V gene sequence: CDR1 GTSNPN, CDR2 SVGIG (reference sequence). CDR3 nucleotide sequence: TGTGCCTGGACCCGTAAGACCCGTCCCGAGCAGTACTTC. As protein: CAWTRKTRPEQYF.

The gene calls are TRBV5-1 and TRBJ2-3; D possibly corresponds to TRBD2 (6 bases). Germline V gene sequence: CDR1 SGHRS, CDR2 YFSETQ. The CDR3 contains 14 residues. V was clipped by 7 bases and J by 2 bases, with 14 bases between them. The CDR3 is CASRQGGVTDTQYF. CDR3 coding DNA: TGCGCCAGCCGGCAGGGAGGCGTCACAGATACGCAGTATTTT. The variable domain in full, completed from reference TRBV5-1 and TRBJ2-3, reads KAGVTQTPRYLIKTRGQQVTLSCSPISGHRSVSWYQQTPGQGLQFLFEYFSETQRNKGNFPGRFSGRQFSNSRSEMNVSTLELGDSALYLCASRQGGVTDTQYFGPGTRLTVL.

This rearrangement joins TRBV7-2 to TRBJ2-3; TRBD2 might be the D (5 bases). V was pared by 0 bases and J by 2 bases, with 6 bases between. CDR3 size: 14 residues. Germline V gene data show CDR1 as SGHTA and CDR2 as FQGNSA. The CDR3 sequence is CASSLAEATDTQYF. The CDR3 bases are TGTGCCAGCAGCTTAGCGGAGGCCACAGATACGCAGTATTTT. The complete variable domain, with remaining parts taken from reference TRBV7-2 and TRBJ2-3, reads GAGVSQSPSNKVTEKGKDVELRCDPISGHTALYWYRQSLGQGLEFLIYFQGNSAPDKSGLPSDRFSAERTGGSVSTLTIQRTQQEDSAVYLCASSLAEATDTQYFGPGTRLTVL.

The V gene is TRBV6-1, the J gene TRBJ2-7; D is undetermined. Trimming took off 4 bases at V and 1 base at J, with 8 bases between the two ends. CDR1 is MNHNS and CDR2 is SASEGT in the germline V gene. This CDR3 is 13 amino acids long. CDR3 region: CASSVAQSYEQYF. In DNA form, the CDR3 reads TGTGCCAGCAGTGTAGCACAGTCCTACGAGCAGTACTTC.